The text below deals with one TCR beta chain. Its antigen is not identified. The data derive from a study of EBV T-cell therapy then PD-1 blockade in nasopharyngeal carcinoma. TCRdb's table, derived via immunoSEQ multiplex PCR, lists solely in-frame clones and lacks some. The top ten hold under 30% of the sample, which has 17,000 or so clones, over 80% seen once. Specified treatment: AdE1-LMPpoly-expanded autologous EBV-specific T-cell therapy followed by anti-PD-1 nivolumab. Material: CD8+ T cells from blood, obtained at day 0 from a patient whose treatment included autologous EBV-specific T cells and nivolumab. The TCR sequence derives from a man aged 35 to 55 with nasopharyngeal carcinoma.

The CDR3 region has the DNA TGTGCCAGCAGTTCAGGGCGAGAAGGAAACACCATATATTTT. Its protein is CASSSGREGNTIYF. J is TRBJ1-3 and V is TRBV6-5; weak D call: TRBD1 (5 bases). Trimming took 4 bases from V and 4 from J, leaving 11 bases between them. The CDR3 has 14 residues. Germline V gene lookup returns CDR1 MNHEY and CDR2 SVGAGI.